What follows are 18 T cell receptor beta chains derived from one specimen sequenced in a study of cytomegalovirus exposure and HLA in healthy donors. The PCR made use of 60 Vbeta and 13 Jbeta primers. Data came from immunoSEQ multiplex PCR; TCRdb stores just in-frame clones and leaves some out. The data contain 69,000 or so clones, 74% of them seen just once; the ten biggest clones take up 8.5% to 14%. The sequencing sample was made of PBMCs. These receptors were taken from a woman in her fifties or sixties in good health and CMV-seropositive.

The chain combines TRBV6-5 with TRBJ1-2; no clear D. Germline CDR1 is MNHEY and CDR2 is SVGAGI. V was clipped by 5 bases and J by 8 bases, with 15 bases between them. The CDR3 runs 13 residues. The CDR3 bases are TGTGCCAGCAGTCACACCGAGGGTAACGGCTACACCTTC. Translated: CASSHTEGNGYTF.

The chain has TRBV20-1 and TRBJ2-7; possibly TRBD2 for D (6 bases). The CDR3 is 11 amino acids. V lost 6 bases and J 4 bases, leaving 10 bases between the germline ends. Germline lookup yields CDR1 DFQATT and CDR2 SNEGSKA (reference sequence). CDR3 sequence (DNA): TGCAGTGCAAAGGGACTGTACGAGCAGTACTTC. This translates into CSAKGLYEQYF.

The chain combines TRBV19 with TRBJ1-5, with D possibly TRBD1 on 6 matching bases. V dropped 3 bases and J dropped 1 base, with 7 bases sitting between them. Germline CDR1 LNHDA, CDR2 SQIVND (reference sequence). CDR3 length: 14 residues. Here the CDR3 DNA reads TGTGCCAGTAGTATTGACAGGAGCAATCAGCCCCAGCATTTT. Translated: CASSIDRSNQPQHF.

The rearrangement joins TRBV5-1 to TRBJ2-5; 7 nucleotides match TRBD2. V shed 0 bases, J shed 5 bases, and the junction held 4 bases outside the gene matches. The V gene's germline CDR1 is SGHRS and CDR2 YFSETQ. The CDR3 runs to 14 residues. DNA of the CDR3: TGCGCCAGCAGCTTGGGTACTAGCGAGGAGACCCAGTACTTC. Its protein product is CASSLGTSEETQYF.

V is TRBV6-5 and J is TRBJ1-4; D ambiguous. Trimming pared 0 bases from V and 10 bases from J, leaving 15 bases between. This CDR3 is 15 amino acids long. Germline V lookup: CDR1 MNHEY, CDR2 SVGAGI. CDR3 amino acids: CASSYSITASGKLFF. The CDR3 nucleotides read TGTGCCAGCAGTTACTCGATTACGGCTAGTGGAAAACTGTTTTTT.

This sequence joins TRBV5-1 and TRBJ1-6, with 8 bases identical to TRBD1. CDR1 is SGHRS, CDR2 YFSETQ, per germline. Losses at the gene ends were 0 bases for V and 8 bases for J; bases not matched to a gene: 1. This CDR3 has 14 residues. CDR3 in amino acids: CASSLEQGDSPLHF. In DNA form, the CDR3 reads TGCGCCAGCAGCTTGGAACAGGGGGATTCACCCCTCCACTTT.

The V gene is TRBV29-1, the J gene TRBJ2-3, with 7 bases identical to TRBD2. The length of the CDR3 is 11 residues. The V gene's germline CDR1 is SQVTM and CDR2 ANQGSEA. Losses at the gene ends were 7 bases for V and 13 bases for J; bases not matched to a gene: 11. CDR3 region: CSAQQTREEYF. Here the CDR3 DNA reads TGCAGCGCACAACAGACCCGGGAGGAGTATTTT.

The chain carries TRBV7-9 and TRBJ2-7; 8 bases are a match to TRBD2. The CDR3 covers 15 residues. Trimming cost V 1 base and J 2 bases; bases outside gene matches: 4. The germline V gene has CDR1 SEHNR and CDR2 FQNEAQ (reference sequence). The DNA of the CDR3 is TGTGCCAGCAGCTTAGGGACTAGCCGAACCTACGAGCAGTACTTC. It yields the protein CASSLGTSRTYEQYF.

Many counts were recorded for this clone. The chain uses TRBV2 and TRBJ1-5; perhaps TRBD1 as D (6 bases). The CDR3 runs to 13 residues. V was cut by 8 bases and J by 1 base, with 9 bases left in between. Germline loops: CDR1 SNHLY, CDR2 FYNNEI. This CDR3 is CASGGGSNQPQHF. The CDR3 DNA reads as TGTGCCAGCGGGGGCGGGAGCAATCAGCCCCAGCATTTT.

The V and J genes are TRBV4-1 and TRBJ2-3; 11 bases fit TRBD2. The CDR3 is 16 residues long. Germline trimming cut 7 bases from V and 4 bases from J; bases unmatched to any gene: 10. The V gene's germline CDR1 is MGHRA and CDR2 YSYEKL. CDR3: CASTPYSGGASDTQYF. The CDR3 coding sequence is TGCGCCAGCACACCCTATAGCGGGGGGGCATCAGATACGCAGTATTTT.

This chain joins TRBV5-4 and TRBJ1-2; 9 bases agree with TRBD1. V was clipped by 4 bases and J by 0 bases; unmatched bases: 7. The CDR3 contains 16 residues. Germline CDR1 is SGHNT and CDR2 is YYREEE (reference sequence). CDR3 protein: CASSTGQGTANYGYTF. The DNA of the CDR3 is TGTGCCAGCAGCACTGGACAGGGGACAGCTAACTATGGCTACACCTTC.

The chain couples TRBV6-5 to TRBJ1-4; possible D gene TRBD1, 5 bases. CDR1 MNHEY and CDR2 SVGAGI come from the germline V gene. The CDR3 sequence is 13 residues long. V was clipped by 3 bases and J by 5 bases, with 7 bases between them. The CDR3 region is CASSYQGNEKLFF. CDR3 coding DNA: TGTGCCAGCAGTTATCAGGGAAATGAAAAACTGTTTTTT.

J is TRBJ1-1 and V is TRBV19; D uncertain. There are 14 residues in the CDR3. From germline, CDR1 is LNHDA and CDR2 SQIVND (reference sequence). V lost 11 bases, J lost 0 bases, and 16 bases lay in between. CDR3 sequence (DNA): TGTGCCTCCAAAGGGAGGGCCATGAACACTGAAGCTTTCTTT. Its translation: CASKGRAMNTEAFF.

J is TRBJ2-7 and V is TRBV29-1, with 7 bases aligning to TRBD1. Germline CDR1 is SQVTM and CDR2 is ANQGSEA. With 6 bases clipped from V and 6 bases from J, the junction kept 8 bases outside the gene matches. CDR3 length equals 12 residues. The CDR3 loop is CSVRQGFGEQYF. For the CDR3, the DNA is TGCAGCGTCCGACAGGGATTTGGCGAGCAGTACTTC.

V gene TRBV28 combines with J gene TRBJ2-7; perhaps TRBD1 as D (5 bases). Germline CDR1 is MDHEN and CDR2 is SYDVKM. This CDR3 region has 12 residues. Trimming stripped 5 bases from V and 3 bases from J, with 8 bases between. The DNA of the CDR3 is TGTGCCAGCAGTCTCAGGGTCTACGAGCAGTACTTC. Translating gives CASSLRVYEQYF.

This clone was observed a handful of times. V and J are TRBV6-5 and TRBJ1-5; no reliable D call. Trimming took 0 bases from V and 0 from J, leaving 6 bases between them. This CDR3 contains 15 residues. Germline V gene lookup returns CDR1 MNHEY and CDR2 SVGAGI. For the CDR3, the DNA is TGTGCCAGCAGTTACTCTTCCGGTAGCAATCAGCCCCAGCATTTT. Translation: CASSYSSGSNQPQHF.

The V call is TRBV6-1, the J call TRBJ1-5; D is possibly TRBD1 (5 bases). CDR1 MNHNS and CDR2 SASEGT come from the germline V gene. The CDR3 covers 13 residues. V was clipped by 6 bases and J by 3 bases, with 9 bases between them. The CDR3: CASREGTNQPQHF. In DNA, the CDR3 is TGTGCCAGCAGGGAGGGGACCAATCAGCCCCAGCATTTT.

This chain connects TRBV6-6 to TRBJ1-5, with D unclear. From germline, CDR1 is MNHNY and CDR2 SVGAGI (reference sequence). V lost 6 bases to trimming and J lost 0 bases, with 9 bases between them. This CDR3 has 14 residues. The CDR3 region is CASRRIDSNQPQHF. CDR3 DNA: TGTGCCAGCAGGAGAATTGATAGCAATCAGCCCCAGCATTTT.